A single sample gave rise to the 14 T cell receptor beta chains below, sequenced in a study of CD8+CD57+ T cells in acquired aplastic anemia. TCR beta VDJ and CDR3 profiles were obtained from a genomic DNA template. One entry per CDR3 protein results from TCRdb running MiXCR on the reads. This table holds roughly 200,000 distinct CDR3 sequences, about 60% found once. All patients picked for sequencing had shown, by flow cytometry, an expansion of CD8+CD57+ cells. Specimen: sorted CD4+, CD8+, or CD8+CD57+ T cells (not recorded which) from PBMCs. These receptors were collected from a human donor with aplastic anemia.

Of note for this clonotype: The germline gene is not matched at one end of the junction; a read error may be the cause. J is TRBJ2-3 and V is TRBV20-1, with TRBD2 identical over 14 bases. The CDR3 is 15 amino acids. Germline V gene sequence: CDR1 DFQATT, CDR2 SNEGSKA (reference sequence). Here the CDR3 DNA reads TGCAGCGCTAGGGGACTAGCGGGAGCCACAGATACGCGGTATTTT. As protein: CSARGLAGATDTRYF.

The gene calls are TRBV29-1 and TRBJ2-7; 9 bases agree with TRBD2. The germline V gene has CDR1 SQVTM and CDR2 ANQGSEA. After removal of 6 bases from V and 6 bases from J, the junction contained 9 bases not matched to a gene. The CDR3 has 13 amino acids. The CDR3 DNA sequence: TGCAGCGTGACCGGACTAGCGATCTCCGAGCAGTACTTC. The encoded protein is CSVTGLAISEQYF.

The chain is built from TRBV9 and TRBJ2-5, with 12 bases identical to TRBD1. This CDR3 has 17 amino acids. Per germline, CDR1 SGDLS and CDR2 YYNGEE. V lost 0 bases to trimming and J lost 5 bases; unmatched junction nucleotides: 8. The CDR3 spells CASSVGWGTGGAETQYF. CDR3 nucleotides: TGTGCCAGCAGCGTAGGGTGGGGGACAGGGGGCGCGGAGACCCAGTACTTC.

This clonotype was seen more than once but under ten times. The gene calls are TRBV2 and TRBJ2-7; D possibly corresponds to TRBD1 (6 bases). Germline V gives CDR1 SNHLY, CDR2 FYNNEI. The V gene lost 8 bases and the J gene lost 1 base, with 6 bases spanning the gap. CDR3 length: 11 amino acids. The CDR3 bases are TGTGCCAGCGGGACATCCTACGAGCAGTACTTC. Translated, it gives CASGTSYEQYF. Full variable domain (remainder filled in from reference TRBV2 and TRBJ2-7): EPEVTQTPSHQVTQMGQEVILRCVPISNHLYFYWYRQILGQKVEFLVSFYNNEISEKSEIFDDQFSVERPDGSNFTLKIRSTKLEDSAMYFCASGTSYEQYFGPGTRLTVT.

Here the CDR3 DNA reads TGTGCCACCAGCGGAGTCAGAGACACTGAAGCTTTCTTT. It specifies CATSGVRDTEAFF. The chain links TRBV15 to TRBJ1-1; D uncertain. The V end lost 5 bases, the J end lost 3 bases, and 10 bases lay between the germline ends. In germline, CDR1 is LNHNV, CDR2 YYDKDF (reference sequence). This CDR3 has 13 residues.

The chain joins TRBV20-1 to TRBJ2-1; D gene uncertain. Trimming stripped 6 bases from V and 0 bases from J, with 18 bases between. The CDR3 length is 16 residues. The germline gives CDR1 DFQATT, CDR2 SNEGSKA (reference sequence). The CDR3 region has the DNA TGCAGTGCGCCAAAATTCGGATCTCTCTCCTACAATGAGCAGTTCTTC. Encoded protein: CSAPKFGSLSYNEQFF.

This clonotype came up a few times. The chain is built from TRBV20-1 and TRBJ2-5; 9 bases align to TRBD2. Germline CDR1 DFQATT, CDR2 SNEGSKA (reference sequence). Trimming removed 3 bases from V and 4 bases from J; junction bases left unmatched: 12. This CDR3 is 16 amino acids long. The chain's CDR3 is CSARKLAGDLSETQYF. The CDR3, as DNA: TGCAGTGCTAGGAAATTAGCGGGAGATCTCTCAGAGACCCAGTACTTC.

This clonotype was counted between two and nine times. This chain connects TRBV7-2 to TRBJ2-3, with unresolved D. V was pared by 2 bases and J by 8 bases, with 11 bases between. The CDR3 totals 13 residues. Germline V lookup: CDR1 SGHTA, CDR2 FQGNSA. CDR3 sequence: CASSLSSEGTQYF. The DNA of the CDR3 is TGTGCCAGCAGCTTAAGCTCGGAAGGTACGCAGTATTTT.

The chain links TRBV2 to TRBJ1-6; 8 nucleotides agree with TRBD1. Germline V CDR1 and CDR2: SNHLY, FYNNEI. J lost 5 bases, V lost 4 bases, and 4 bases had no gene match. The CDR3 totals 15 residues. The CDR3 loop reads CASSARGQDNSPLHF. CDR3 coding DNA: TGTGCCAGCAGTGCCCGGGGACAGGATAATTCACCCCTCCACTTT.

The chain combines TRBV7-9 with TRBJ2-7; TRBD2 matches at 7 bases. V shed 1 base and J 0 bases; nucleotides not matched to a gene: 6. Per germline, CDR1 SEHNR and CDR2 FQNEAQ (reference sequence). This CDR3 comprises 16 residues. The CDR3 DNA reads TGTGCCAGCAGCTTAGGCCAGACGGGAGGCTCCTACGAGCAGTACTTC. Translation: CASSLGQTGGSYEQYF.

The V call is TRBV20-1, the J call TRBJ2-7, with D hard to call. With 3 bases removed from V and 0 bases from J, the gap between germline ends came to 9 bases. Germline V lookup: CDR1 DFQATT, CDR2 SNEGSKA (reference sequence). The CDR3 covers 13 residues. CDR3 loop: CSASTTVSYEQYF. The DNA for the CDR3 is TGCAGTGCTAGCACTACCGTCTCCTACGAGCAGTACTTC.

V usage is TRBV19 and J usage is TRBJ1-2; tentative D call: TRBD1 (6 bases). The V end lost 6 bases, the J end lost 2 bases, and 19 bases lay between the germline ends. The CDR3 loop spans 16 amino acids. CDR1 is LNHDA, CDR2 SQIVND, per germline (reference sequence). Written as DNA, the CDR3 is TGTGCCAGTAGGAACCCAGGGGCGAGGACCAACTATGGCTACACCTTC. Residues: CASRNPGARTNYGYTF.

Turning to this clonotype: An end of the junction does not agree with germline; a read error may underlie this. The chain uses TRBV15 and TRBJ2-5, with D maybe TRBD2 (6 bases). The CDR3 runs 14 residues. Germline lookup yields CDR1 LNHNV and CDR2 YYDKDF (reference sequence). CDR3 DNA sequence: TGTGCCGCCAGCGGCCGGGACTTGCAAGAGACCCAGTACTTC. It is translated as CAASGRDLQETQYF.

The gene calls are TRBV10-3 and TRBJ2-2; no clear D. CDR3 length equals 17 residues. Germline V CDR1 and CDR2: ENHRY, SYGVKD. V lost 0 bases, J lost 0 bases, and 11 bases lay in between. The CDR3 loop is CAISESTSASNTGELFF. The CDR3 bases are TGTGCCATCAGTGAGTCGACTTCGGCGTCGAACACCGGGGAGCTGTTTTTT.